Listed here is a single TCR beta chain. The CDR3 spans 15 residues. Trimming left V 0 bases short and J 0 bases short, with 6 bases between. Germline assignment: CDR1 MGHRA and CDR2 YSYEKL. This sample stems from a study of blood T cell repertoires in COVID-19. Libraries were prepared by immunoSEQ multiplex PCR; TCRdb keeps only in-frame clonotypes and omits some of them. In the table there are a few hundred thousand clones, about 85% of which are singletons. Sequenced sample: peripheral blood. The sequence derives from a woman aged 45-65 years who had recovered from COVID-19. The rearrangement links TRBV4-1 to TRBJ1-5, with D uncertain. Here the CDR3 DNA reads TGCGCCAGCAGCCAAGACGCGGGTAGCAATCAGCCCCAGCATTTT. Translated: CASSQDAGSNQPQHF.